This TCR beta chain was sequenced in a study of response to subunit inactivated influenza vaccine (dated by TCRdb to 2016 to 2019). A note on the overall study: To follow how T cells responded to a trivalent subunit inactivated influenza vaccine, the researchers relied on deep quantitative profiling of the T cell receptor repertoire. Study-level results and caveats: It was suggested by the authors that each seasonal influenza vaccination may recruit only a limited number of new T cells.

The CDR3, from cysteine to phenylalanine, totals 15 residues. The CDR3 DNA has 45 bases and is translated from base 1. The V and J ends are trimmed by 5 bases and 3 bases, leaving 16 bases between them. Library method: RT-PCR. The sequencer listed for this sample is Illumina HiSeq 2500. TCRdb itself trimmed the public reads at Q25 with fastp, ran MiXCR and retained productive beta chains. All rows with the same CDR3 protein become a single entry with the most common DNA and genes. The sample data list under 750,000 distinct CDR3 sequences, and roughly 12% of these were observed just once. Approximately 10% of the sample rests with the top ten. With regard to this clonotype: Its antigen remains unidentified. No base quality information exists; no much larger clone differs at one position.

Specimen: PBMCs from blood, collected on the day of vaccination. The rearrangement combines TRBV12-3 or TRBV12-4 with TRBJ1-2; the D gene is perhaps TRBD1, from 6 matching bases. The receptor comes from a man over 45 who received an inactivated influenza vaccine. Donor details come from another sample of the same person, matched by shared clones. The CDR3 reads CASSRETGAYYGYTF. The sequenced DNA: TGTGCCAGCAGTCGTGAAACGGGGGCGTACTATGGCTACACCTTC.